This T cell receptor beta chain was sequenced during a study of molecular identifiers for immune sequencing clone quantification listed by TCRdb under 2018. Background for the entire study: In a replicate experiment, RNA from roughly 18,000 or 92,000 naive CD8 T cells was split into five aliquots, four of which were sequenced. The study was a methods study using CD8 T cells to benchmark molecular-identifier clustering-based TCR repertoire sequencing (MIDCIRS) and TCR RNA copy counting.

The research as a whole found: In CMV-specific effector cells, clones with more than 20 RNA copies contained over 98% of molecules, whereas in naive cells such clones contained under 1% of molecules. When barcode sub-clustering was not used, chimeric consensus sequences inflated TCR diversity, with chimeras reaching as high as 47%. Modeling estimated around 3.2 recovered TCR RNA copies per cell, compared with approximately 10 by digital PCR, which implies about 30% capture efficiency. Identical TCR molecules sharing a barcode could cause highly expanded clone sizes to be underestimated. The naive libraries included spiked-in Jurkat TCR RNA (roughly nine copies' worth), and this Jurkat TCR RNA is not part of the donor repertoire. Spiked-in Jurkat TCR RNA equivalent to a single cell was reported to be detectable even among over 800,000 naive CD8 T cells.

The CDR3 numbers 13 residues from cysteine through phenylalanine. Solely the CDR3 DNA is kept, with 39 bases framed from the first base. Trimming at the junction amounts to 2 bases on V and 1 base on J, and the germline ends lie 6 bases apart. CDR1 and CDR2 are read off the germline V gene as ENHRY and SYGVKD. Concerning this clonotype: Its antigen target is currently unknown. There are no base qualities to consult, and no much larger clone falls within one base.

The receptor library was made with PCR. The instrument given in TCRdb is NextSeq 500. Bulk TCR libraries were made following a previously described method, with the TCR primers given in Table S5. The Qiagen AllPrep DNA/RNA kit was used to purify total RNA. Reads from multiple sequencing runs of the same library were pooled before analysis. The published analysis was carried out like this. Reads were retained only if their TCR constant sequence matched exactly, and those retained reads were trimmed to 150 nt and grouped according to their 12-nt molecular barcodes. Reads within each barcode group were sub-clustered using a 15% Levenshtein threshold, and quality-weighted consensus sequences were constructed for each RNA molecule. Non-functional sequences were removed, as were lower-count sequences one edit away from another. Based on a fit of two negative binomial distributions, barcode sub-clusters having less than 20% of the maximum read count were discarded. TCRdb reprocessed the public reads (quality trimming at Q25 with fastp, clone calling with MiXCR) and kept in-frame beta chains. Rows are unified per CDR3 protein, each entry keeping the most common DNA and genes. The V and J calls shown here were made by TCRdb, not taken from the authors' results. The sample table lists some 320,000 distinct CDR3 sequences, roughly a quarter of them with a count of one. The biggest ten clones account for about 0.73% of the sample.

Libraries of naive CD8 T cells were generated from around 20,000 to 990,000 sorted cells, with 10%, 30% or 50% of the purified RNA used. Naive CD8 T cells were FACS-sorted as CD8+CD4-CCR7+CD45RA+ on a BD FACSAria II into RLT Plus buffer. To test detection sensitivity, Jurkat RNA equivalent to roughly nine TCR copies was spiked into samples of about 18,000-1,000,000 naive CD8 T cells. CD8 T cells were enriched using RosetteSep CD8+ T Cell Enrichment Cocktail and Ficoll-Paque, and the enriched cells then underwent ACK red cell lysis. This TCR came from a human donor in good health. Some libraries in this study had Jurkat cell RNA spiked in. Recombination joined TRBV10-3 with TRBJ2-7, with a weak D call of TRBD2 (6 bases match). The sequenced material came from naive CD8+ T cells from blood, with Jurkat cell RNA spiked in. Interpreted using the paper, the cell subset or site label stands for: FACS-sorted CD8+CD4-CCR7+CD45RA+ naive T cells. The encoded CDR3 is CAISEGGSYEQYF. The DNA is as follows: TGTGCCATCAGTGAGGGGGGGTCCTACGAGCAGTACTTC.